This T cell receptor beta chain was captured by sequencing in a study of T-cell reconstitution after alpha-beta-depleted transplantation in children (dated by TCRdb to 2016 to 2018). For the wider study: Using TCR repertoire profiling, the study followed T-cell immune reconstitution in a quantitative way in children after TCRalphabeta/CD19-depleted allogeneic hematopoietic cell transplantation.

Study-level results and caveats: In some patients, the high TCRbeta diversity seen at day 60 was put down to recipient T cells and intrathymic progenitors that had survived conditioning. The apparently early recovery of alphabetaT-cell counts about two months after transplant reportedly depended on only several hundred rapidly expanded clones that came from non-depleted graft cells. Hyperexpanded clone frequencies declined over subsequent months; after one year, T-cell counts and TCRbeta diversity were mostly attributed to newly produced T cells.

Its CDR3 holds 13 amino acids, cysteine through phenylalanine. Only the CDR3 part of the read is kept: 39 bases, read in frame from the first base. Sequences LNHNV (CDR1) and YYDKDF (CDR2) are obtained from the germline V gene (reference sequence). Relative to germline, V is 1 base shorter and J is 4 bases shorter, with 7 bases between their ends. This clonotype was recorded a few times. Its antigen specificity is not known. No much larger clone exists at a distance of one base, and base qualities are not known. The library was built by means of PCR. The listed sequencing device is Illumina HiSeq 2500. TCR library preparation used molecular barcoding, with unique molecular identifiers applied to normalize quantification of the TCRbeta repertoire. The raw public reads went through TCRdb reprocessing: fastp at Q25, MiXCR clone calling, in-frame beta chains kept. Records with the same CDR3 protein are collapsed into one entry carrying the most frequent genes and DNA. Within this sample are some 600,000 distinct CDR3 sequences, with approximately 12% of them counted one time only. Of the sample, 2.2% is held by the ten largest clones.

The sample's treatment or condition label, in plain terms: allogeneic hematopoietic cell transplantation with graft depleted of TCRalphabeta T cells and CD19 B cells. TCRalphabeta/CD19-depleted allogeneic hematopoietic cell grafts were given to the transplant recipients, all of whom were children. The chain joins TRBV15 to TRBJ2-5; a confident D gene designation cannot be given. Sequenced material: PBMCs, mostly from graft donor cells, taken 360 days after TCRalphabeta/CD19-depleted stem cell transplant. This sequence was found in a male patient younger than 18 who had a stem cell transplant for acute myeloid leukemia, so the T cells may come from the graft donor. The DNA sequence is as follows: TGTGCCACCAGCAGAGGAGGTACAGAGACCCAGTACTTC. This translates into CATSRGGTETQYF.